Each of the 20 T cell receptor beta chains below was sequenced from the same sample in a study of breast tumors, draining lymph nodes, adjacent tissues. Samples came from axillary lymph nodes draining the breast cancer. TCRdb reprocessed the multiplex PCR reads with MiXCR, giving one entry per CDR3 protein. The data show approximately 250,000 distinct CDR3 sequences, less than 40% seen once. Sequenced input: axillary lymph node tissue. These receptors all come from a female donor with breast cancer. Some clones in this sample may be carry-over from other donors' samples.

At least ten counts were recorded for this clonotype. J is TRBJ1-4 and V is TRBV10-3, with a possible D match to TRBD1 (5 bases). There are 15 residues in the CDR3. Trimming took 2 bases from V and 7 from J, leaving 14 bases between them. From germline, CDR1 is ENHRY and CDR2 SYGVKD. This CDR3 reads CAISEGGHTGEKLFF. The CDR3 nucleotides read TGTGCCATCAGTGAGGGAGGACATACCGGTGAAAAACTGTTTTTT.

Ten or more counts support this clonotype. The CDR3 DNA reads as TGTGCCAGCAGTATCCTAGCTAGCTACGAGCAGTACTTC. Amino acid sequence: CASSILASYEQYF. The genes are TRBV12-3 or TRBV12-4 and TRBJ2-7; TRBD2 is a possible D gene (5 bases). V lost 5 bases to trimming and J lost 3 bases, with 11 bases between them. CDR3 length: 13 residues.

Many counts were recorded for this clonotype. The chain has TRBV9 and TRBJ1-2; TRBD1 matches at 7 bases. J was trimmed by 8 bases and V by 3 bases; bases with no gene match: 10. CDR3 length: 14 residues. The germline gives CDR1 SGDLS, CDR2 YYNGEE. Here the CDR3 DNA reads TGTGCCAGCAGCGGGGACAGCCTACGGGGCGGCTACACCTTC. Translated: CASSGDSLRGGYTF.

The chain combines TRBV20-1 with TRBJ1-2; perhaps TRBD1 as D (6 bases). There are 13 residues in the CDR3. Between the trimmed V and J ends, which lost 0 bases and 6 bases, there was a span of 11 bases. The V gene's germline CDR1 is DFQATT and CDR2 SNEGSKA (reference sequence). The CDR3, as DNA: TGCAGTGCTAGAGATGGGGGGCTGAATGGCTACACCTTC. Its translation is CSARDGGLNGYTF.

This clonotype was seen ten or more times. V is TRBV6-5 and J is TRBJ1-2, with unresolved D. Trimming removed 6 bases at V and 2 bases at J, with 13 bases between. CDR1 MNHEY and CDR2 SVGAGI come from the germline V gene. This CDR3 contains 14 residues. The CDR3 is CASSPVETNYGYTF. The DNA for the CDR3 is TGTGCCAGCAGCCCGGTGGAGACCAACTATGGCTACACCTTC.

As for this clonotype: An end of the junction differs from the germline gene, which may be a read error. The chain recombines TRBV11-3 with TRBJ2-2; D gene unclear. The CDR3 spans 13 residues. The germline V gene encodes CDR1 SGHNT and CDR2 YENEEA. CDR3 loop: CASSCPHTGELFF. The CDR3 DNA follows: TGCGCCAGCAGCTGCCCGCACACCGGGGAGCTGTTTTTT.

This clonotype was seen at least ten times. The chain recombines TRBV12-3 or TRBV12-4 with TRBJ2-3, with 10 bases fitting TRBD2. J lost 6 bases, V lost 7 bases, and 10 bases had no gene match. The CDR3 is 15 amino acids. The CDR3 DNA reads as TGTGCCAGCATACCAAGCGGGAGGGCCGCGGATACGCAGTATTTT. This codes for CASIPSGRAADTQYF.

A remark on this clonotype: This may stem from a read error, because a much larger clone lies one nucleotide away. The rearrangement joins TRBV11-2 to TRBJ2-2; perhaps TRBD2 as D (5 bases). Germline V lookup: CDR1 SGHAT, CDR2 FQNNGV. The CDR3 is 17 amino acids. The V and J ends lost 0 bases and 3 bases respectively, with 14 bases between them. The CDR3 coding sequence is TGTGCCAGCAGCTTAGATCCGTCTACCGGGGACACCGGGGAGCTGTTTTTT. Encoded protein: CASSLDPSTGDTGELFF. Filled out from reference TRBV11-2 and TRBJ2-2, the complete variable domain reads EAGVAQSPRYKIIEKRQSVAFWCNPISGHATLYWYQQILGQGPKLLIQFQNNGVVDDSQLPKDRFSAERLKGVDSTLKIQPAKLEDSAVYLCASSLDPSTGDTGELFFGEGSRLTVL.

The sample holds many counts of this clonotype. V gene TRBV5-1 combines with J gene TRBJ2-7; D is ambiguous. Trimming removed 4 bases at V and 1 base at J, with 12 bases between. CDR3 length equals 14 residues. Germline CDR1 SGHRS, CDR2 YFSETQ. The chain's CDR3 is CASSPSPTSYEQYF. In nucleotides, the CDR3 is TGCGCCAGCAGCCCAAGTCCGACTTCCTACGAGCAGTACTTC.

Turning to this clonotype: Because the CDR3 is missing its conserved closing phenylalanine or tryptophan, this is likely a read error. The chain is built from TRBV9 and TRBJ2-1; unclear D gene. Trimming took off 3 bases at V and 5 bases at J, with 9 bases between the two ends. The germline gives CDR1 SGDLS, CDR2 YYNGEE. The length of the CDR3 is 13 residues. Here the CDR3 reads CASSALENNEQFS. The CDR3 nucleotides read TGTGCCAGCAGCGCCCTAGAGAACAATGAGCAGTTCTCC.

Of note for this clonotype: A junction boundary mismatches the germline segment, possibly from a read error. V is TRBV7-2 and J is TRBJ1-3; no clear D gene. From germline, CDR1 is SGHTA and CDR2 FQGNSA. The CDR3 runs 13 residues. Here the CDR3 reads CASSLEPGGGMNF. CDR3 sequence (DNA): TGTGCCAGCAGCTTAGAACCTGGCGGTGGGATGAATTTT.

This clonotype was seen repeatedly, ten times or more. The V gene is TRBV6-5, the J gene TRBJ1-2, with D possibly being TRBD1 (6 bases). Trimming took 6 bases from V and 3 from J, leaving 11 bases between them. In germline, CDR1 is MNHEY, CDR2 SVGAGI. This CDR3 is 13 amino acids long. CDR3 protein: CASSQDSYYGYTF. CDR3 in DNA: TGTGCCAGCAGCCAGGACAGCTACTATGGCTACACCTTC.

This clonotype was counted many times. CDR3 bases: TGCAGTGCTAGAGATTCCGGCCCCATGGACCCACTAGGAAGTGAAAAACTGTTTTTT. As protein: CSARDSGPMDPLGSEKLFF. V usage is TRBV20-1 and J usage is TRBJ1-4; D gene uncertain. This CDR3 is 19 amino acids long. V dropped 0 bases and J dropped 7 bases, with 27 bases sitting between them. Germline loops: CDR1 DFQATT, CDR2 SNEGSKA (reference sequence).

This clonotype was counted many times. V usage is TRBV11-2 and J usage is TRBJ2-2; TRBD1 aligns across 7 bases. V gave up 5 bases and J gave up 5 bases; unmatched junction bases: 11. Germline CDR1 is SGHAT and CDR2 is FQNNGV. The CDR3 consists of 16 residues. CDR3 amino acids: CASSPTGVGSTGELFF. The DNA of the CDR3 is TGTGCCAGCAGCCCCACAGGGGTAGGGTCAACCGGGGAGCTGTTTTTT.

This clonotype turned up a few times. CDR3 in amino acids: CASSWPGQGSGETQYF. The CDR3 DNA sequence: TGCGCCAGCAGCTGGCCGGGACAGGGGAGCGGAGAGACCCAGTACTTC. The rearrangement uses TRBV5-1 and TRBJ2-5; 10 bases fit TRBD1. The CDR3 loop spans 16 amino acids. Germline V lookup: CDR1 SGHRS, CDR2 YFSETQ. J was trimmed by 4 bases and V by 3 bases; bases with no gene match: 9.

This clonotype was counted ten times or more. The gene calls are TRBV29-1 and TRBJ2-5; D possibly corresponds to TRBD2 (6 bases). Deletions cut 3 bases from V and 5 bases from J, with 16 bases between. Germline lookup yields CDR1 SQVTM and CDR2 ANQGSEA. The CDR3 covers 14 residues. The CDR3 reads CSVDAGSIIETQYF. The CDR3 DNA sequence: TGCAGCGTTGACGCGGGGTCAATTATTGAGACCCAGTACTTC.

This clonotype was recorded at least ten times. The chain uses TRBV6-6 and TRBJ1-3; the match to TRBD1 covers 12 bases. V lost 5 bases, J lost 2 bases, and 4 bases stayed unmatched. Germline assignment: CDR1 MNHNY and CDR2 SVGAGI (reference sequence). This CDR3 is built from 16 residues. CDR3 sequence reads: CASSRDRGLAGNTIYF. The CDR3 DNA reads as TGTGCCAGCAGTAGGGACAGGGGGCTAGCTGGAAACACCATATATTTT.

In this sample, this clonotype turned up many times. The chain uses TRBV3-1 and TRBJ1-4; 11 bases are shared with TRBD1. The CDR3 sequence is 16 residues long. Germline CDR1 LGHDT, CDR2 YNNKEL (reference sequence). V lost 0 bases, J lost 11 bases, and 8 bases stayed unmatched. CDR3 nucleotides: TGTGCCAGCAGCCAAGAAGGCGGACAGGGGGCACGGAAACTGTTTTTT. This encodes CASSQEGGQGARKLFF. The full variable domain, in which reference TRBV3-1 and TRBJ1-4 provide the parts outside the CDR3, is DTAVSQTPKYLVTQMGNDKSIKCEQNLGHDTMYWYKQDSKKFLKIMFSYNNKELIINETVPNRFSPKSPDKAHLNLHINSLELGDSAVYFCASSQEGGQGARKLFFGSGTQLSVL.

This clonotype was seen many times. The V call is TRBV20-1, the J call TRBJ2-3; D is possibly TRBD1 or TRBD2 (5 bases each). V lost 1 base, J lost 4 bases, and 9 bases lay in between. Germline V gives CDR1 DFQATT, CDR2 SNEGSKA (reference sequence). The CDR3 has 13 amino acids. CDR3 sequence reads: CSARVLGADTQYF. In DNA, the CDR3 is TGCAGTGCTAGAGTACTAGGGGCAGATACGCAGTATTTT.

The sample holds many counts of this clonotype. This chain joins TRBV7-2 and TRBJ2-7; 9 nucleotides match TRBD2. The CDR3 spans 14 residues. The germline V gene encodes CDR1 SGHTA and CDR2 FQGNSA. Trimming cost V 2 bases and J 4 bases; bases outside gene matches: 3. CDR3: CASSLTAGGYEQYF. CDR3 DNA: TGTGCCAGCAGCTTAACAGCGGGGGGATACGAGCAGTACTTC.